One T cell receptor beta chain is described in this entry. This entry belongs to a study of OX40 agonist ivuxolimab in advanced cancers. Study context: Treatment of patients was with ivuxolimab, an agonistic anti-OX40 (CD134) antibody. Averaging approximately 60 years in age, with a range of about 23 to 90, the cohort was 65% to 85% male.

The assay was immunoSEQ multiplex PCR, and TCRdb's table has in-frame clones only and misses some. The sample contains some 100,000 clones, 92% of which appear only once. Exclusion applied to patients with autoimmune disease history or systemic immunosuppression. This clonotype was sampled from an adult with an advanced solid tumor such as melanoma, head and neck, liver or kidney cancer. The specimen comprised CD4+ or CD8+ T cells sorted from blood, sampled in a trial of the OX40 agonist ivuxolimab.

CDR3 in amino acids: CATSRVGGEDYEQYF. As DNA, the CDR3 is TGTGCCACCAGCAGAGTGGGGGGGGAGGACTACGAGCAGTACTTC. The chain is built from TRBV15 and TRBJ2-7; 7 bases are a match to TRBD2. The CDR3 spans 15 residues. V was clipped by 1 base and J by 3 bases; unmatched bases: 6. Looked up from germline, CDR1 is LNHNV and CDR2 is YYDKDF (reference sequence).